The entry below describes one T cell receptor beta chain. The antigen is unknown. Blood libraries mostly used around 500 ng genomic DNA, six replicates each. TCRdb keeps only in-frame clones here, not all; method: immunoSEQ multiplex PCR. The table includes tens of thousands of clones, about 85% detected once. These data are taken from a study of neoadjuvant anti-PD-1 for oral cavity cancer. V was clipped by 4 bases and J by 6 bases; unmatched bases: 2. The CDR3 has 13 residues. Germline CDR1 SGHVS, CDR2 FQNEAQ. Study-wide results and limits: With three patients per group, TCR findings need larger cohorts. PBMC Gini-index clonality exceeded responders' in non-responders post-nivolumab. Higher pretreatment blood Treg/Th17 ratios correlated with higher pretreatment blood and lower post-treatment tumor TCRbeta clonality.

Noted time point: after neoadjuvant nivolumab, at surgical resection. The source material was PBMCs, sampled after nivolumab (anti-PD-1) treatment. This receptor was taken from a person aged 35 to 85 with oral cavity squamous cell carcinoma. The J gene is TRBJ1-5, the V gene TRBV7-8, with TRBD1 matching over 8 bases. DNA for the CDR3: TGTGCCAGCAGCTGGACAGGGAGTCAGCCCCAGCATTTT. It translates to CASSWTGSQPQHF.